This T cell receptor beta chain was profiled in a study of shared clonotypes between healthy human individuals. As for the study in general: There were three CD4 naive, three CD4 memory, two CD8 naive and one CD8 memory plates per donor. General observations from the study: Rarefaction gave evidence that sorted-subset sequencing remained incomplete despite large depth.

V was cut by 4 bases and J by 7 bases, with 19 bases left in between. The CDR3 spans 15 residues. Germline CDR1 reads ENHRY; CDR2 reads SYGVKD. With regard to this clone: Antigen: not known.

Sorted-subset replicate PCR reactions were performed with about 190 ng DNA, corresponding to roughly 27,000 T cell genomes. Original processing methods: Filtering differed, since immunoSEQ gave only junction sequences and no quality scores. The table came from immunoSEQ multiplex PCR; TCRdb's copy has only in-frame clones and leaves some out. The D gene and trimming were derived from the DNA, and the V and J assignments and clone size from that table. This repertoire shows about 770,000 clones, over 55% found once; its top ten account for over 1.5%. The sequenced sample was memory CD4+ T cells sorted from blood. Specified subset: CD45RA-negative fraction. The chain combines TRBV10-3 with TRBJ1-2, with a weak D call TRBD1 (6 bases). The origin of this receptor is a woman aged 25 to 39 in good health. The CDR3, as DNA: TGTGCCATCAGTGCCGGGACACCGATGTTTTCTGGCTACACCTTC. Amino acid sequence: CAISAGTPMFSGYTF.